Listed below are T cell receptor beta chains from one sample, sequenced in a study of OX40 agonist ivuxolimab in advanced cancers. Repertoires were generated with immunoSEQ multiplex PCR, while TCRdb's copy carries only in-frame clones and drops some. This sample carries 100,000 or so clones, roughly four fifths of them seen once, and the ten largest clones take around 5.9%. The sample was CD4+ or CD8+ T cells sorted from blood, taken in a trial of the OX40 agonist ivuxolimab. These receptors originate from an adult with an advanced solid tumor such as melanoma, head and neck, liver or kidney cancer. Each CDR3 is given with its conserved first and last residue. The D gene is left open where the match is weak. Size values are once, few and many counts, or a class for expanded clones, and some rows have none.

d_call	v_call	j_call	clone_size	cdr3_length	cdr3_aa	cdr3_nt
TRBD1	TRBV29-1	TRBJ1-5	once	14	CSVRTGGGNQPQHF	TGCAGCGTTCGGACAGGAGGAGGCAATCAGCCCCAGCATTTT
TRBD1	TRBV6-1	TRBJ1-1	-	14	CASSLTGQGREAFF	TGTGCCAGCAGTCTCACGGGACAGGGGCGTGAAGCTTTCTTT
TRBD1	TRBV6-6	TRBJ2-3	-	15	CASSFGQGGTDTQYF	TGTGCCAGCAGTTTCGGACAGGGTGGCACAGATACGCAGTATTTT
-	TRBV6-1	TRBJ2-7	-	13	CASIEGLEYEQYF	TGTGCCAGCATCGAGGGTCTGGAGTACGAGCAGTACTTC
-	TRBV7-2	TRBJ2-2	-	15	CASSLAVSSTGELFF	TGTGCCAGCAGCTTAGCGGTCTCTAGCACCGGGGAGCTGTTTTTT
TRBD2	TRBV7-2	TRBJ2-7	-	15	CASSQLSGGPGEQYF	TGTGCCAGCAGCCAACTCAGCGGGGGGCCGGGCGAGCAGTACTTC
TRBD1	TRBV18	TRBJ1-1	-	15	CASSPQGGKNTEAFF	TGTGCCAGCTCCCCTCAGGGGGGAAAGAACACTGAAGCTTTCTTT
-	TRBV28	TRBJ1-2	few	12	CASSSNNYGYTF	TGTGCCAGCAGTTCGAACAACTATGGCTACACCTTC
TRBD2	TRBV5-1	TRBJ2-2	-	16	CASSHPTSGNTGELFF	TGCGCCAGCAGCCACCCGACTAGCGGAAACACCGGGGAGCTGTTTTTT
TRBD1	TRBV4-2	TRBJ1-4	many	16	CASSQGWDSSNEKLFF	TGTGCCAGCAGCCAAGGGTGGGACAGCTCTAATGAAAAACTGTTTTTT
TRBD1	TRBV30	TRBJ1-4	-	15	CAWSADRGMGEKLFF	TGTGCCTGGAGTGCCGACAGGGGAATGGGGGAAAAACTGTTTTTT
-	TRBV9	TRBJ1-1	-	12	CASSVSGGLAFF	TGTGCCAGCAGCGTATCCGGGGGGCTTGCTTTCTTT
-	TRBV7-2	TRBJ2-1	-	15	CASSLEGSHGNEQFF	TGTGCCAGCAGCTTAGAGGGTTCCCACGGGAATGAGCAGTTCTTC
-	TRBV6-1	TRBJ2-6	-	15	CASSEGRAGANVLTF	TGTGCCAGCAGTGAAGGACGGGCTGGGGCCAACGTCCTGACTTTC
-	TRBV7-2	TRBJ1-1	once	13	CASSFGGGTEAFF	TGTGCCAGCAGCTTTGGCGGCGGGACTGAAGCTTTCTTT
TRBD1	TRBV5-6	TRBJ2-2	-	13	CASKNRGPGELFF	TGTGCCAGCAAAAACAGGGGACCCGGGGAGCTGTTTTTT
TRBD1	TRBV27	TRBJ1-2	-	15	CASSLGQGAFYGYTF	TGTGCCAGCAGCCTTGGACAGGGGGCATTTTATGGCTACACCTTC
TRBD1	TRBV5-1	TRBJ1-2	few	14	CASSEGQRGLGYTF	TGCGCCAGCAGCGAAGGACAGAGGGGGCTTGGCTACACCTTC
-	TRBV27	TRBJ2-7	-	15	CASSFGGEHSYEQYF	TGTGCCAGCAGTTTCGGAGGGGAGCACTCCTACGAGCAGTACTTC
TRBD1	TRBV7-3	TRBJ2-6	-	19	CASSLRPGTGSSGANVLTF	TGTGCCAGCAGCTTAAGACCCGGGACAGGAAGCTCTGGGGCCAACGTCCTGACTTTC
-	TRBV5-4	TRBJ1-1	-	15	CASSSPGGGNTEAFF	TGTGCCAGCAGCTCTCCGGGTGGAGGGAACACTGAAGCTTTCTTT
-	TRBV5-1	TRBJ1-1	-	14	CASSFGQRNTEAFF	TGCGCCAGCAGCTTCGGACAGAGGAACACTGAAGCTTTCTTT
-	TRBV2	TRBJ1-5	many	14	CASSEAAGEQPQHF	TGTGCCAGCAGTGAAGCGGCGGGGGAGCAGCCCCAGCATTTT
-	TRBV5-4	TRBJ1-3	-	18	CASSRDMAVTASGNTIYF	TGTGCCAGCAGCCGGGATATGGCAGTGACCGCCTCTGGAAACACCATATATTTT
TRBD1	TRBV2	TRBJ1-1	-	17	CASNTGTGGARNTEAFF	TGTGCCAGCAACACCGGGACAGGGGGCGCGAGGAACACTGAAGCTTTCTTT
TRBD1	TRBV2	TRBJ2-3	-	18	CASRARGPGRESTDTQYF	TGTGCCAGCAGGGCCAGGGGGCCGGGGCGGGAAAGCACAGATACGCAGTATTTT
-	TRBV7-9	TRBJ2-7	-	12	CASSLEKDEQYF	TGTGCCAGCAGCTTAGAAAAGGACGAGCAGTACTTC
TRBD2	TRBV7-2	TRBJ2-6	-	14	CATRGGFGANVLTF	TGTGCCACCCGGGGGGGTTTTGGGGCCAACGTCCTGACTTTC
-	TRBV18	TRBJ2-3	-	14	CASSPTHSTDTQYF	TGTGCCAGCTCACCCACTCATAGCACAGATACGCAGTATTTT
TRBD2	TRBV5-6	TRBJ2-1	-	16	CASSSTLAGGPGEQFF	TGTGCCAGCAGCTCAACACTAGCGGGAGGGCCAGGTGAGCAGTTCTTC
-	TRBV6-1	TRBJ1-2	once	13	CAGRTDTNYGYTF	TGTGCCGGCCGGACCGATACTAACTATGGCTACACCTTC
TRBD2	TRBV4-2	TRBJ2-3	few	17	CASSQESGTRNTDTQYF	TGTGCCAGCAGCCAAGAGAGTGGGACTAGGAACACAGATACGCAGTATTTT
TRBD1	TRBV27	TRBJ1-1	-	14	CASSPGTGNTEAFF	TGTGCCAGCAGTCCCGGGACAGGGAACACTGAAGCTTTCTTT
-	TRBV19	TRBJ1-2	few	15	CASSIIQREKYGYTF	TGTGCCAGTAGTATCATACAGAGGGAGAAATATGGCTACACCTTC
-	TRBV19	TRBJ1-1	-	15	CASSIGRSGNTEAFF	TGTGCCAGTAGTATAGGGAGGTCTGGGAACACTGAAGCTTTCTTT
TRBD1	TRBV7-2	TRBJ1-1	-	13	CASSFDRGTEAFF	TGTGCCAGCAGCTTCGACAGGGGCACTGAAGCTTTCTTT
-	TRBV27	TRBJ1-2	few	13	CASSPGFFYGYTF	TGTGCCAGCAGCCCGGGATTCTTCTATGGCTACACCTTC
-	TRBV19	TRBJ1-5	-	18	CASNRGFRALRLNQPQHF	TGTGCCAGTAATCGGGGGTTCAGGGCCCTCCGGCTCAATCAGCCCCAGCATTTT
-	TRBV2	TRBJ1-1	-	13	CASKIQRGSEAFF	TGTGCCAGCAAAATTCAACGGGGATCTGAAGCTTTCTTT
TRBD2	TRBV11-2	TRBJ2-3	-	16	CASSLDSGGITDTQYF	TGTGCCAGCAGCTTAGATAGCGGGGGAATCACAGATACGCAGTATTTT
TRBD2	TRBV2	TRBJ2-3	-	15	CASTGGLLREGTQYF	TGTGCCAGCACGGGGGGCCTCCTCCGGGAGGGTACGCAGTATTTT